These 19 T cell receptor beta chains share one sample of origin, sequenced in a study of cytomegalovirus exposure and HLA in healthy donors. PCR employed 60 Vbeta and 13 Jbeta primers. Produced via immunoSEQ multiplex PCR; TCRdb's table is partial and in-frame only. The data contain 250,000 or so clones, around 90% of them singletons. The sequencing input was PBMCs. Receptors originate from a girl aged 2-15 years in good health and CMV-seronegative.

This chain uses TRBV5-5 with TRBJ1-5; D uncertain. The CDR3 spans 19 residues. Germline CDR1 and CDR2: SGHKS and YYEKEE (reference sequence). Trimming removed 4 bases at V and 1 base at J, with 24 bases between. The chain's CDR3 is CASSVGEGRLGGSNQPQHF. CDR3 nucleotide sequence: TGTGCCAGCAGCGTGGGTGAGGGAAGGCTGGGTGGAAGCAATCAGCCCCAGCATTTT.

The chain employs TRBV7-2 and TRBJ2-3, with TRBD2 matching 8 bases. CDR1 is SGHTA and CDR2 is FQGNSA in the germline V gene. The CDR3 contains 17 residues. V lost 1 base to trimming and J lost 4 bases; unmatched junction nucleotides: 10. The CDR3 loop is CASSLGVRAGVPDTQYF. CDR3 nucleotides: TGTGCCAGCAGCTTAGGTGTGCGAGCGGGAGTTCCAGATACGCAGTATTTT.

The J gene is TRBJ2-2, the V gene TRBV5-6; 7 bases match TRBD1. This CDR3 comprises 15 residues. The V gene's germline CDR1 is SGHDT and CDR2 YYEEEE. J gave up 1 base and V 5 bases, and 5 bases lay outside the gene matches. The CDR3 DNA sequence: TGTGCCAGCAGGAACAGGGGTTGGAACACCGGGGAGCTGTTTTTT. Encoded protein: CASRNRGWNTGELFF. The full variable domain, in which reference TRBV5-6 and TRBJ2-2 provide the parts outside the CDR3, is DAGVTQSPTHLIKTRGQQVTLRCSPKSGHDTVSWYQQALGQGPQFIFQYYEEEERQRGNFPDRFSGHQFPNYSSELNVNALLLGDSALYLCASRNRGWNTGELFFGEGSRLTVL.

This chain uses TRBV23-1 with TRBJ2-7; 7 bases line up with TRBD1. TRBV23-1 qualifies as an ORF whose function is uncertain. The CDR3 totals 15 residues. J lost 3 bases, V lost 3 bases, and 8 bases had no gene match. The CDR3 DNA reads TGCGCCAGCAGTCATTTACACAGGGGTTACTACGAGCAGTACTTC. Its protein is CASSHLHRGYYEQYF.

The chain has TRBV6-5 and TRBJ1-4, with a possible D match to TRBD1 (6 bases). The germline gives CDR1 MNHEY, CDR2 SVGAGI. V dropped 2 bases and J dropped 0 bases, with 10 bases sitting between them. CDR3 length equals 16 residues. Here the CDR3 reads CASSYGTGSTNEKLFF. CDR3 nucleotides: TGTGCCAGCAGTTACGGAACAGGGTCAACTAATGAAAAACTGTTTTTT.

J is TRBJ2-7 and V is TRBV28; 13 bases match TRBD2. Losses at the gene ends were 4 bases for V and 4 bases for J; bases not matched to a gene: 4. CDR3 length equals 15 residues. The germline CDR1 and CDR2 sequences are MDHEN and SYDVKM. The CDR3 here is CASSSTSGGAYEQYF. The CDR3 DNA reads TGTGCCAGCAGTTCCACTAGCGGGGGGGCATACGAGCAGTACTTC.

The J gene is TRBJ2-7, the V gene TRBV9; 8 nucleotides line up with TRBD2. The CDR3 is made up of 16 amino acids. CDR1 and CDR2 from the germline V gene are SGDLS and YYNGEE. Trimming cost V 4 bases and J 5 bases; bases outside gene matches: 14. In DNA form, the CDR3 reads TGTGCCAGCAGCCCAGCGGGAGTGGGGGGTGTCGACGAGCAGTACTTC. Translating it yields CASSPAGVGGVDEQYF.

The chain is built from TRBV10-1 and TRBJ2-7; TRBD1 aligns across 8 bases. The CDR3 spans 13 residues. Looked up from germline, CDR1 is WNHNN and CDR2 is SYGVQD (reference sequence). V dropped 6 bases and J dropped 2; count of bases not matched to a gene: 3. The CDR3 DNA sequence: TGCGCCAGCAGGGACAGGGAGACCTACGAGCAGTACTTC. The encoded protein is CASRDRETYEQYF.

The CDR3 bases are TGTGCCAGCACAAGGACAGCGAGCTCCTACGAGCAGTACTTC. Translation gives CASTRTASSYEQYF. This chain connects TRBV6-6 to TRBJ2-7; perhaps TRBD1 as D (6 bases). Germline V gene data show CDR1 as MNHNY and CDR2 as SVGAGI (reference sequence). The CDR3 is made up of 14 amino acids. V was cut by 7 bases and J by 0 bases, with 13 bases left in between.

The chain couples TRBV1 to TRBJ2-7; no check of the table's D call, TRBD2, against the DNA was made. TRBV1 is a recognized pseudogene. The CDR3 covers 16 residues. CDR3 sequence reads: CTSSQERGAASYEQYF. CDR3 nucleotide sequence: TGCACCAGCAGCCAAGAGAGAGGCGCGGCCTCCTACGAGCAGTACTTC.

This chain uses TRBV27 with TRBJ1-1; tentative D call: TRBD1 (5 bases). Trimming pared 6 bases from V and 4 bases from J, leaving 15 bases between. The CDR3 runs to 14 residues. Germline lookup yields CDR1 MNHEY and CDR2 SMNVEV (reference sequence). CDR3 nucleotide sequence: TGTGCCAGCAGCCCCAGGGTGGTCGGCACTGAAGCTTTCTTT. Its protein product is CASSPRVVGTEAFF.

The rearrangement uses TRBV5-4 and TRBJ1-1; TRBD1 is a possible D gene (5 bases). The CDR3 has 13 amino acids. CDR1 and CDR2 (germline): SGHNT, YYREEE (reference sequence). Trimming took 5 bases from V and 7 from J, leaving 15 bases between them. The CDR3 protein is CASRGRPEGEAFF. The CDR3 DNA follows: TGTGCCAGCAGGGGACGGCCGGAGGGTGAAGCTTTCTTT. The full variable domain, rest sourced from reference TRBV5-4 and TRBJ1-1, is ETGVTQSPTHLIKTRGQQVTLRCSSQSGHNTVSWYQQALGQGPQFIFQYYREEENGRGNFPPRFSGLQFPNYSSELNVNALELDDSALYLCASRGRPEGEAFFGQGTRLTVV.

The rearrangement uses TRBV6-5 and TRBJ1-2; TRBD1 agrees at 8 bases. CDR3 length: 14 residues. Germline V gene data show CDR1 as MNHEY and CDR2 as SVGAGI. V lost 2 bases and J lost 3; bases outside the gene matches: 2. The CDR3 sequence is CASSYRQGYYGYTF. The CDR3 DNA is TGTGCCAGCAGTTACCGACAGGGGTACTATGGCTACACCTTC.

This clone appeared a single time. The rearrangement uses TRBV5-4 and TRBJ1-1; possibly TRBD1 for D (6 bases). With 0 bases removed from V and 8 bases from J, the gap between germline ends came to 8 bases. The germline V gene has CDR1 SGHNT and CDR2 YYREEE (reference sequence). There are 12 residues in the CDR3. The CDR3 sequence: CASSLGTDEAFF. CDR3 DNA sequence: TGTGCCAGCAGCTTGGGGACAGACGAAGCTTTCTTT. The variable domain in full, with the rest retrieved from reference TRBV5-4 and TRBJ1-1, is ETGVTQSPTHLIKTRGQQVTLRCSSQSGHNTVSWYQQALGQGPQFIFQYYREEENGRGNFPPRFSGLQFPNYSSELNVNALELDDSALYLCASSLGTDEAFFGQGTRLTVV.

The chain joins TRBV23-1 to TRBJ2-5; perhaps TRBD1 as D (6 bases). TRBV23-1 is noted as an ORF with a role that remains uncertain. The V gene lost 4 bases and the J gene lost 4 bases, with 16 bases spanning the gap. This CDR3 spans 15 amino acids. The CDR3 sequence: CASSPMIRGPETQYF. In DNA form, the CDR3 reads TGCGCCAGCAGTCCAATGATCAGGGGACCAGAGACCCAGTACTTC.

The V gene is TRBV20-1, the J gene TRBJ1-2, with 7 bases matching TRBD1. The germline V gene encodes CDR1 DFQATT and CDR2 SNEGSKA (reference sequence). This CDR3 has 11 amino acids. J lost 7 bases, V lost 4 bases, and 3 bases had no gene match. CDR3 nucleotides: TGCAGTGCTACAACAGGGGTTGGCTACACCTTC. Translation gives CSATTGVGYTF.

The gene calls are TRBV5-1 and TRBJ2-1; 9 positions match TRBD2. V shed 0 bases, J shed 3 bases, and the junction held 7 bases outside the gene matches. Germline assignment: CDR1 SGHRS and CDR2 YFSETQ. The length of the CDR3 is 17 residues. The CDR3 region has the DNA TGCGCCAGCAGCTTGGCCGCAGCGGGGGGACTCTACAATGAGCAGTTCTTC. This codes for CASSLAAAGGLYNEQFF.

V usage is TRBV7-9 and J usage is TRBJ2-2; perhaps TRBD1 as D (6 bases). The CDR3 extends over 16 amino acids. The germline gives CDR1 SEHNR, CDR2 FQNEAQ (reference sequence). V gave up 3 bases and J gave up 2 bases, with 13 bases separating them. The CDR3 nucleotides are TGTGCCAGCAGCTTGAGGGGGACGGGTAACACCGGGGAGCTGTTTTTT. This translates into CASSLRGTGNTGELFF.

The CDR3 spells CASSSKSGPPYNEQFF. The CDR3 coding sequence is TGTGCCAGCAGCTCGAAAAGCGGTCCTCCCTACAATGAGCAGTTCTTC. V and J are TRBV11-2 and TRBJ2-1; D possibly corresponds to TRBD2 (5 bases). The CDR3 contains 16 residues. V lost 4 bases and J lost 2, with 15 bases in between. The germline V gene encodes CDR1 SGHAT and CDR2 FQNNGV.